This T cell receptor (beta chain) was documented in a study of T cell responses to AZD1222 COVID-19 vaccine. With 2 bases removed from V and 8 bases from J, the gap between germline ends came to 6 bases. This CDR3 has 12 amino acids. Germline CDR1 LGHDT, CDR2 YNNKEL (reference sequence). The assay was immunoSEQ multiplex PCR, and TCRdb's table has in-frame clones only and misses some. The repertoire includes approximately 110,000 clones, about nine tenths of them detected once, and about 4.1% sits in the top ten. The chain employs TRBV3-1 (or the pseudogene TRBV3-2) and TRBJ2-2; D remains ambiguous. This specimen was peripheral blood, taken on day 0 of AZD1222 vaccination. The clonotype comes from an adult in good health. The chain's CDR3 is CASSQTEGELFF. In DNA, the CDR3 is TGTGCCAGCAGCCAAACAGAAGGGGAGCTGTTTTTT.